The present T cell receptor beta chain was sequenced within a study of T cell changes during pregnancy in multiple sclerosis. This CDR3 spans 13 amino acids. The V end was cut by 0 bases, the J end by 11 bases, with 11 bases between. Germline V gene lookup returns CDR1 MNHNY and CDR2 SVGAGI (reference sequence). TCRdb's copy holds only in-frame clones and misses some; the assay was immunoSEQ multiplex PCR. The data show some 130,000 clones, approximately 96% seen once. The clonotype comes from a female donor with multiple sclerosis, enrolled in a pregnancy study. The chain is built from TRBV6-6 and TRBJ1-5, with a possible D match to TRBD1 (5 bases). Specimen: peripheral blood, collected after pregnancy. The CDR3 is CASSYSRGEAQHF. The DNA for the CDR3 is TGTGCCAGCAGTTACTCGCGGGGGGAAGCCCAGCATTTT.